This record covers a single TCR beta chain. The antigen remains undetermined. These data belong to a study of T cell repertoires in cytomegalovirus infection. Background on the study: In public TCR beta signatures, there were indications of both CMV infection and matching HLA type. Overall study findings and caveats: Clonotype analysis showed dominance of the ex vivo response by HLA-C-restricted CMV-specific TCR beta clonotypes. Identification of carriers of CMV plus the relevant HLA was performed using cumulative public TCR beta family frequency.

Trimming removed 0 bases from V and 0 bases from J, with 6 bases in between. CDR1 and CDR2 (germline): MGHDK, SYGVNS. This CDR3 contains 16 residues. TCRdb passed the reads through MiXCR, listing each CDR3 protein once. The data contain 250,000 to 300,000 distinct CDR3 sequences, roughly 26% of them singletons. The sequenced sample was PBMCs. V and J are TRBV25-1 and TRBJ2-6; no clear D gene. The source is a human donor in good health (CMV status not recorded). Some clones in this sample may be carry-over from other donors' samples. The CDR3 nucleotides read TGTGCCAGCAGTGAATATCTGGGCTCTGGGGCCAACGTCCTGACTTTC. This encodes CASSEYLGSGANVLTF.